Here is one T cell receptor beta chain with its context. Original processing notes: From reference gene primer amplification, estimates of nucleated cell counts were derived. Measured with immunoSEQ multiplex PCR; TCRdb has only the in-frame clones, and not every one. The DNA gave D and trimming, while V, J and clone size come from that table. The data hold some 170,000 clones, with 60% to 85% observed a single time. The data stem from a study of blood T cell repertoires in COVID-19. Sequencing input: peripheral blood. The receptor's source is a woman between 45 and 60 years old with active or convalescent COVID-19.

This chain's CDR3 is CASSPAGAGREKLFF. In nucleotides, the CDR3 is TGTGCCAGCAGTCCCGCGGGTGCGGGGAGAGAAAAACTGTTTTTT. V and J are TRBV28 and TRBJ1-4; D remains ambiguous. The CDR3 extends over 15 amino acids. Germline CDR1 reads MDHEN; CDR2 reads SYDVKM. V lost 5 bases, J lost 8 bases, and 18 bases lay in between.